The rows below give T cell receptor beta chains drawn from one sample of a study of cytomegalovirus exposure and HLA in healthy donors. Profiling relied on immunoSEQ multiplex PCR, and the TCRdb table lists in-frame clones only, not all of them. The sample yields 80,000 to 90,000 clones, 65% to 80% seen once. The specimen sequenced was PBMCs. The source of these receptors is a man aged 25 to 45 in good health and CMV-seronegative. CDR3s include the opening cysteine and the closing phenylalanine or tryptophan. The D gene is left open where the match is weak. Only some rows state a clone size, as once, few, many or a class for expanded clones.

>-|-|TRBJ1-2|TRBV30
CAWSVRGRSYGYTF
TGTGCCTGGAGTGTACGGGGGAGAAGCTATGGCTACACCTTC
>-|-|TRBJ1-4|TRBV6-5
CASSLRGGEEKLFF
TGTGCCAGCAGTTTACGAGGGGGTGAGGAAAAACTGTTTTTT
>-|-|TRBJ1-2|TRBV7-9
CSSSLGVGQGNYGYTF
TGTTCCAGCAGCTTAGGTGTCGGTCAGGGGAACTATGGCTACACCTTC
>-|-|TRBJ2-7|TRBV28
CASSLIGVRSYEQYF
TGTGCCAGCAGTTTAATAGGGGTTAGATCCTACGAGCAGTACTTC
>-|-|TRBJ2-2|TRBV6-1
CASREGAGNTGELFF
TGTGCCAGCAGGGAGGGGGCAGGGAACACCGGGGAGCTGTTTTTT
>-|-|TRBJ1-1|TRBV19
CASSIAVGGNTEAFF
TGTGCCAGTAGTATAGCTGTGGGAGGAAACACTGAAGCTTTCTTT
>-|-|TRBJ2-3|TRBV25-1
CASSFGGYRYF
TGTGCCAGCAGTTTCGGCGGGTATCGGTATTTT
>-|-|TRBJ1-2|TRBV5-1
CASSLETNRNYGYTF
TGCGCCAGCAGCTTGGAGACCAACAGGAACTATGGCTACACCTTC
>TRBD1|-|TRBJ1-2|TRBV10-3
CAISDAGQGYGYTF
TGTGCCATCAGTGACGCCGGACAGGGCTATGGCTACACCTTC
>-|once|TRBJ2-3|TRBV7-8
CASSFTGRGTDTQYF
TGTGCCAGCAGCTTTACAGGGCGGGGGACAGATACGCAGTATTTT
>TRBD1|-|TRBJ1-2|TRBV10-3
CAINDREDNYGYTF
TGTGCCATCAACGACAGGGAGGATAACTATGGCTACACCTTC
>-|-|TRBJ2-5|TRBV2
CASGEVGRVEETQYF
TGTGCCAGCGGAGAGGTGGGGCGAGTAGAAGAGACCCAGTACTTC
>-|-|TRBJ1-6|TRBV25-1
CASSSDRRSSYNSPLHF
TGTGCCAGCAGTAGCGACCGAAGAAGCTCCTATAATTCACCCCTCCACTTT
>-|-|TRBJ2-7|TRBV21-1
CASSTPGTGLTFGRSIGSYEQYF
TGTGCCAGCAGCACCCCCGGGACAGGCCTAACGTTCGGGAGGTCAATAGGCTCCTACGAGCAGTACTTC
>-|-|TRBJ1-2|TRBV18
CASSPPNRAPNYGYTF
TGTGCCAGCTCACCACCAAACAGGGCTCCGAACTATGGCTACACCTTC
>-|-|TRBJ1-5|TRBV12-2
CASRRRQTNQPQHF
TGTGCAAGTCGCCGGAGACAGACCAATCAGCCCCAGCATTTT
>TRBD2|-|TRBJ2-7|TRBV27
CASSALLGREYEQYF
TGTGCCAGCAGTGCCCTTCTGGGGAGGGAATACGAGCAGTACTTC
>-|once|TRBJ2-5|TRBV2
CASSAGVYQETQYF
TGTGCCAGCAGTGCCGGGGTGTACCAAGAGACCCAGTACTTC
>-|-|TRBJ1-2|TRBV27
CASSLSGGANYGYTF
TGTGCCAGCAGTTTATCGGGGGGAGCTAACTATGGCTACACCTTC
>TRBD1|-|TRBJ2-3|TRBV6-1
CASSVLGGSGTDTQYF
TGTGCCAGCAGTGTGCTAGGGGGCTCGGGCACAGATACGCAGTATTTT
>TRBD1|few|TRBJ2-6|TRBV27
CASSWSAGGVAGANVLTF
TGTGCCAGCAGTTGGTCGGCAGGGGGTGTCGCTGGGGCCAACGTCCTGACTTTC
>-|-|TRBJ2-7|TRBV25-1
CASSEPPPLVEQYF
TGTGCCAGCAGTGAACCCCCCCCTCTAGTCGAGCAGTACTTC